This T cell receptor beta chain was captured by sequencing in a study of human T cells and chemical hapten exposure. Concerning this clonotype: This sequence may be a read error, since a much larger clone differs from it by one base.

TCRdb reanalysed the RACE reads using MiXCR and keeps one entry per CDR3 protein. The sample has tens of thousands of distinct CDR3 sequences; roughly 6.7% are singletons. In germline, CDR1 is SGHTA, CDR2 FQGNSA. V lost 3 bases, J lost 0 bases, and 12 bases lay in between. The CDR3 contains 17 residues. The time point was: pre-sensitization, week 0. Treatment reported: therapeutic diphenylcyclopropenone sensitization with weekly scalp DPC. The genes are TRBV7-2 and TRBJ1-6; D gene unclear. The sequenced sample was whole blood, obtained in connection with sensitization to the hapten diphenylcyclopropenone (DPC). This sequence was found in a woman younger than 45 with alopecia areata. Some clones in this sample may be carry-over from other donors' samples. Here the CDR3 DNA reads TGTGCCAGCAGCTTCCAGGTTGCGGGCTCCTATAATTCACCCCTCCACTTT. Its protein is CASSFQVAGSYNSPLHF.